The 17 T cell receptor beta chains in this list originate from one sample, sequenced in a study of CD8+ T cells in alopecia areata. Treatment defined: oral pan-JAK inhibitor, 5-10 mg twice daily. cDNA reverse transcribed from extracted RNA served as the sequencing template. The table came from immunoSEQ multiplex PCR; TCRdb's copy has only in-frame clones and leaves some out. Here the sample spans 120,000 to 150,000 clones, around four fifths being singletons. The input for sequencing was CD8+ T cells sorted from blood, taken at week 4, from a patient treated with tofacitinib. The origin of the receptors is a human donor with alopecia areata.

With respect to this clone: Additional DNA sequences in this sample encode the identical CDR3. This chain joins TRBV27 and TRBJ1-5; 7 nucleotides line up with TRBD1. The CDR3 sequence is 15 residues long. The junction had 5 bases not matched to a gene; V was cut back by 6 bases and J by 0 bases. The germline CDR1 and CDR2 sequences are MNHEY and SMNVEV (reference sequence). As DNA, the CDR3 is TGTGCCAGCAGCTTACAGGGGTATAGCAATCAGCCCCAGCATTTT. Its translation: CASSLQGYSNQPQHF.

The chain employs TRBV7-2 and TRBJ2-7; possibly TRBD2 for D (6 bases). Germline assignment: CDR1 SGHTA and CDR2 FQGNSA. The ends were cut back, 3 bases at V and 2 bases at J, with 14 bases in the middle. This CDR3 spans 15 amino acids. Written as DNA, the CDR3 is TGTGCCAGCAGCTTTGGGCAGGGAGGCACCTACGAGCAGTACTTC. It translates to CASSFGQGGTYEQYF.

In the case of this clone: Mismatch with germline at one junction end may stem from a read error. The V and J genes are TRBV7-7 and TRBJ2-5, with D tentatively TRBD1 (5 bases). The germline CDR1 and CDR2 sequences are SSHAT and FNYEAQ (reference sequence). CDR3 length: 14 residues. The CDR3 DNA reads as TGTGCTAGCAGCTTAGACCAGGGCCAAGAGACCCAGTACTTC. Amino acid sequence: CASSLDQGQETQYF.

The genes are TRBV30 and TRBJ1-1; 7 nucleotides agree with TRBD1. V was clipped by 1 base and J by 7 bases; unmatched bases: 12. This CDR3 has 15 residues. The V gene's germline CDR1 is GTSNPN and CDR2 SVGIG (reference sequence). The CDR3 spells CAWSEWRGLNIEAFF. The CDR3 DNA is TGTGCCTGGAGTGAATGGAGGGGGCTAAATATTGAAGCTTTCTTT.

This sequence joins TRBV4-2 and TRBJ2-1; no reliable D call. Germline CDR1 LGHNA, CDR2 YNFKEQ. Trimming shortened V by 0 bases and J by 10 bases, and 19 bases separated the two germline ends. The CDR3 sequence is 16 residues long. The CDR3 here is CASSQDLPVGAREQFF. In DNA form, the CDR3 reads TGTGCCAGCAGCCAAGATCTGCCGGTTGGAGCGAGGGAGCAGTTCTTC.

This clone was detected a few times. This chain uses TRBV29-1 with TRBJ1-4; D remains unclear. The CDR3 contains 13 residues. Germline lookup yields CDR1 SQVTM and CDR2 ANQGSEA. V lost 7 bases, J lost 1 base, and 10 bases lay in between. In nucleotides, the CDR3 is TGCAGCGCCGCAGATGGAACTAATGAAAAACTGTTTTTT. As protein: CSAADGTNEKLFF.

The chain carries TRBV7-2 and TRBJ1-1, with D possibly being TRBD1 (6 bases). V was clipped by 4 bases and J by 5 bases, with 14 bases between them. This CDR3 comprises 14 residues. Looked up from germline, CDR1 is SGHTA and CDR2 is FQGNSA. This chain's CDR3 is CASSWTAERTEAFF. CDR3 nucleotides: TGTGCCAGCAGCTGGACAGCCGAGAGAACTGAAGCTTTCTTT. The entire variable domain, with the rest obtained from reference TRBV7-2 and TRBJ1-1, is as follows: GAGVSQSPSNKVTEKGKDVELRCDPISGHTALYWYRQSLGQGLEFLIYFQGNSAPDKSGLPSDRFSAERTGGSVSTLTIQRTQQEDSAVYLCASSWTAERTEAFFGQGTRLTVV.

This chain's CDR3 is CASSSGTATYEQYF. The CDR3 DNA follows: TGCGCCAGCAGCTCCGGGACAGCTACCTACGAGCAGTACTTC. The V gene is TRBV5-1, the J gene TRBJ2-7; 7 bases align to TRBD1. The junction had 5 bases not matched to a gene; V was cut back by 3 bases and J by 2 bases. CDR1 SGHRS and CDR2 YFSETQ come from the germline V gene. The CDR3 runs to 14 residues.

The gene calls are TRBV4-3 and TRBJ1-1; D remains ambiguous. This CDR3 contains 15 residues. V dropped 0 bases and J dropped 4 bases, with 12 bases sitting between them. Germline loops: CDR1 LGHNA, CDR2 YSLEER. The CDR3 sequence: CASSQDMGSSTEAFF. In DNA form, the CDR3 reads TGCGCCAGCAGCCAAGATATGGGGTCGAGCACTGAAGCTTTCTTT.

This clone was detected only a few times. The chain carries TRBV29-1 and TRBJ2-3; 13 bases line up with TRBD2. Trimming at V came to 6 bases and at J to 0 bases, leaving 6 bases not matched to a gene. CDR3 length: 16 amino acids. The germline CDR1 and CDR2 sequences are SQVTM and ANQGSEA. CDR3 in amino acids: CSVPGTSGESTDTQYF. Written as DNA, the CDR3 is TGCAGCGTCCCCGGGACTAGCGGGGAGAGCACAGATACGCAGTATTTT.

This chain joins TRBV7-3 and TRBJ1-2, with TRBD1 matching 9 bases. J gave up 6 bases and V 7 bases, and 9 bases lay outside the gene matches. CDR1 SGHTA and CDR2 FQGTGA come from the germline V gene. CDR3 length equals 14 residues. The CDR3, as DNA: TGTGCCAGCACCGACGACAGGGGGTGGGATGGCTACACCTTC. Amino acid sequence: CASTDDRGWDGYTF.

CDR3 amino acids: CASRPGAMNTEAFF. In nucleotides, the CDR3 is TGTGCCAGCAGGCCAGGGGCCATGAACACTGAAGCTTTCTTT. The chain is built from TRBV9 and TRBJ1-1; a weak D match, TRBD1 (6 bases). The CDR3 sequence is 14 residues long. V was pared by 5 bases and J by 0 bases, with 11 bases between. Germline V gene sequence: CDR1 SGDLS, CDR2 YYNGEE.

The chain employs TRBV4-1 and TRBJ2-3, with D unresolved. The CDR3 contains 14 residues. Trimming removed 0 bases from V and 1 base from J, with 5 bases in between. CDR1 is MGHRA and CDR2 is YSYEKL in the germline V gene. CDR3 amino acids: CASSQDWGTDTQYF. CDR3 nucleotides: TGCGCCAGCAGCCAAGACTGGGGCACAGATACGCAGTATTTT.

V is TRBV11-3 and J is TRBJ2-5, with D perhaps matching TRBD1 (6 bases). Germline CDR1 reads SGHNT; CDR2 reads YENEEA. V was trimmed by 6 bases and J by 1 base, leaving 12 bases between them. The CDR3 length is 14 residues. CDR3: CASRSQGAQETQYF. The CDR3 DNA follows: TGTGCCAGCAGATCACAGGGAGCCCAAGAGACCCAGTACTTC.

The gene calls are TRBV10-3 and TRBJ1-1; TRBD1 aligns across 8 bases. The V and J ends lost 3 bases and 6 bases, in that order; junction bases with no gene match: 3. CDR3 length: 13 amino acids. Germline V gene sequence: CDR1 ENHRY, CDR2 SYGVKD. CDR3: CAISDLQGAEAFF. The DNA of the CDR3 is TGTGCCATCAGTGATTTACAGGGGGCTGAAGCTTTCTTT.

V gene TRBV15 combines with J gene TRBJ1-2; the D gene is possibly TRBD1 (5 bases). The CDR3 contains 16 residues. In germline, CDR1 is LNHNV, CDR2 YYDKDF (reference sequence). Trimming pared 0 bases from V and 0 bases from J, leaving 11 bases between. The CDR3 DNA is TGTGCCACCAGCAGAGATGGAACAGGATCTAACTATGGCTACACCTTC. This sequence encodes CATSRDGTGSNYGYTF.

V and J are TRBV7-9 and TRBJ1-6, with D tentatively TRBD1 (5 bases). From germline, CDR1 is SEHNR and CDR2 FQNEAQ (reference sequence). V lost 5 bases, J lost 11 bases, and 16 bases lay in between. The CDR3 runs 14 residues. This CDR3 reads CASSPVGGGPPLHF. The CDR3 DNA follows: TGTGCCAGCAGCCCCGTTGGGGGGGGACCACCCCTCCACTTT.